The TCR beta chain under discussion was sequenced for a study of shared clonotypes between healthy human individuals. Study-level information: There were three CD4 naive, three CD4 memory, two CD8 naive and one CD8 memory plates per donor.

Study-wide points: Between a handful of donors, naive CD4 clonotypes were shared at a level of about 5%. Clonotype sharing levels among donors were expected to vary with sequencing depth.

Germline lookup yields CDR1 SGHTA and CDR2 FQGNSA. V lost 1 base to trimming and J lost 4 bases; unmatched junction nucleotides: 3. The CDR3 covers 15 residues. Assay: immunoSEQ multiplex PCR; the TCRdb copy retains only in-frame clones and omits some. Of just over 2,000,000 clones in the sample, approximately 95% are singletons; the top ten hold 0.1% to 0.15%. As concerns this clone: Its antigen remains unidentified.

The sequence derives from a man aged 18-30 years in good health. Sequenced sample: naive CD4+ T cells sorted from blood. Indicated subset: CD45RA+ positively selected. V usage is TRBV7-2 and J usage is TRBJ1-3; 8 positions match TRBD1. In DNA, the CDR3 is TGTGCCAGCAGCTTAGAGGACAGGGACGGAAACACCATATATTTT. Its translation is CASSLEDRDGNTIYF.